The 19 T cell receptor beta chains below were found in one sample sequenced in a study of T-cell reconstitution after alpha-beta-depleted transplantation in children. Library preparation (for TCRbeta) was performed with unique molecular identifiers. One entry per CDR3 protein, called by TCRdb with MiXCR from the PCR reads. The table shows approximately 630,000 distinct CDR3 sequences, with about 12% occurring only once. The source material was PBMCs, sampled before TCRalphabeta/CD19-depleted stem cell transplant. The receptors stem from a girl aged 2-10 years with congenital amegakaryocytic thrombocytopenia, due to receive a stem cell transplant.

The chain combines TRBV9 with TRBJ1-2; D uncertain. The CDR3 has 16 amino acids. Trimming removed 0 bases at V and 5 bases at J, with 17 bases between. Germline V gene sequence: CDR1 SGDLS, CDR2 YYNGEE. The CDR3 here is CASSVADEGAGYGYTF. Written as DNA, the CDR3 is TGTGCCAGCAGCGTAGCTGACGAAGGTGCGGGGTATGGCTACACCTTC.

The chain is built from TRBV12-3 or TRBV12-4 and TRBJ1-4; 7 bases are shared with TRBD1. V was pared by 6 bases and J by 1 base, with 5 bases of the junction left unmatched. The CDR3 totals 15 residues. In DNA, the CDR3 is TGTGCCAGCAGAAACAGGGGAAGAACTAATGAAAAACTGTTTTTT. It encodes CASRNRGRTNEKLFF.

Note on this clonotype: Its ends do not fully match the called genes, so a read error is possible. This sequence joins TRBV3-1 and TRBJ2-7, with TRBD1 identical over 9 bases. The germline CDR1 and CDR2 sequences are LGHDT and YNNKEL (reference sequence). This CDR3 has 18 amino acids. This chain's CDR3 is CARSQVSDPGQGKDEQYF. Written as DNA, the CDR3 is TGTGCCCGCAGCCAAGTCTCTGATCCGGGACAGGGAAAGGACGAGCAGTACTTC.

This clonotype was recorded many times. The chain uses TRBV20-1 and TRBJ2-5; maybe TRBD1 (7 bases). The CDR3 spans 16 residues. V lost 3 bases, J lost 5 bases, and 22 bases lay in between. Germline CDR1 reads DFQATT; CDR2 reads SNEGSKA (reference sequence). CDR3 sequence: CSASLPQGGGVETQYF. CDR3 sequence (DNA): TGCAGTGCTAGTCTTCCCCAGGGGGGTGGTGTGGAGACCCAGTACTTC.

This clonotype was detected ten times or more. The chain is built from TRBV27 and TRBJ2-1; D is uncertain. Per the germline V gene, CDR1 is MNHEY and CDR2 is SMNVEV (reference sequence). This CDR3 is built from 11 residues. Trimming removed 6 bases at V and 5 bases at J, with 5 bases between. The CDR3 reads CASRYNNEQFF. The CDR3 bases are TGTGCCAGCAGATACAACAATGAGCAGTTCTTC.

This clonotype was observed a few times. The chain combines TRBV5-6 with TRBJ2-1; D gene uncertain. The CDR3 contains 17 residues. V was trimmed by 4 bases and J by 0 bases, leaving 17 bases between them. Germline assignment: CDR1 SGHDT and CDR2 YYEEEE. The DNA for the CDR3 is TGTGCCAGCAGCCCGGCGAGTGTGATGAGCTCCTACAATGAGCAGTTCTTC. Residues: CASSPASVMSSYNEQFF.

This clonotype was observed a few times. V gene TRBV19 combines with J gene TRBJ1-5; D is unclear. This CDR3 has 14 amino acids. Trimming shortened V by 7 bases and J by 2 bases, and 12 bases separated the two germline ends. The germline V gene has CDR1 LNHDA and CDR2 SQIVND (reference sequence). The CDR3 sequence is CASTSRVGNQPQHF. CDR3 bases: TGTGCCAGTACTTCGAGGGTTGGCAATCAGCCCCAGCATTTT.

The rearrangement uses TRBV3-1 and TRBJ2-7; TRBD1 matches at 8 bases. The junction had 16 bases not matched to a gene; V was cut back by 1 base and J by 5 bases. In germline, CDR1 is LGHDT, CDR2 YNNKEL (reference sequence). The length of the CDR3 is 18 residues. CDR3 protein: CASSQAPLAGTGNDEQYF. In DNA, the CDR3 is TGTGCCAGCAGCCAAGCCCCGTTGGCCGGGACAGGCAACGACGAGCAGTACTTC.

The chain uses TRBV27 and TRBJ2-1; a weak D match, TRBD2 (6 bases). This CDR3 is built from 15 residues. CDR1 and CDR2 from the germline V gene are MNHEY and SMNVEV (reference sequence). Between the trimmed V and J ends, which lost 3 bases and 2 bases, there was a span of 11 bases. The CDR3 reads CASSFGTQAYNEQFF. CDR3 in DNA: TGTGCCAGCAGTTTCGGGACTCAGGCCTACAATGAGCAGTTCTTC.

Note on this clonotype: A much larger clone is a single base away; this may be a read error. The CDR3: CASSSDDTITWELFF. The CDR3 DNA sequence: TGCGCCAGCAGCTCGGATGACACGATCACCTGGGAGCTGTTTTTT. The chain combines TRBV5-1 with TRBJ2-2, with no clear D. This CDR3 comprises 15 residues. Germline CDR1 SGHRS, CDR2 YFSETQ.

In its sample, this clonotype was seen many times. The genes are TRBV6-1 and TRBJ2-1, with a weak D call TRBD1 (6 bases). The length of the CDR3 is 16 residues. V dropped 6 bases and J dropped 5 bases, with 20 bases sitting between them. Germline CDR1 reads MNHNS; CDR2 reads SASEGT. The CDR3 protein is CASSFEGRAGDNEQFF. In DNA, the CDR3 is TGTGCCAGCAGCTTTGAAGGAAGGGCAGGGGACAATGAGCAGTTCTTC.

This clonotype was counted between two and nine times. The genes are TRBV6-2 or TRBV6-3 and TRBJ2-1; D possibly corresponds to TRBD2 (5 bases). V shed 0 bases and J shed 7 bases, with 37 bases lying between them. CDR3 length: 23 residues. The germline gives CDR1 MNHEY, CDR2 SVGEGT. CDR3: CASSYSLDILGGPGGWPGNEQFF. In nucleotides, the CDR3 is TGTGCCAGCAGTTACTCCCTTGACATCCTGGGCGGACCTGGAGGCTGGCCCGGGAATGAGCAGTTCTTC.

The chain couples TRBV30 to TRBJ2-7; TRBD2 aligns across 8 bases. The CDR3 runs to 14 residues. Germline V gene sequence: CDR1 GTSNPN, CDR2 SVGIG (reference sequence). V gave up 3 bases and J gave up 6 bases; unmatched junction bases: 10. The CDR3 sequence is CAWSTLAGSREQYF. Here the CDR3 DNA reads TGTGCCTGGAGCACATTAGCGGGATCGCGCGAGCAGTACTTC.

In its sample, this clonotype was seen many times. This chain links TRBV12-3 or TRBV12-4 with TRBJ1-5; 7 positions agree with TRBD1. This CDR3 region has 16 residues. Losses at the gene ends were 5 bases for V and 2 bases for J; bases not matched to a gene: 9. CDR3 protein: CASSPDRARRNQPQHF. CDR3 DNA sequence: TGTGCCAGCAGTCCCGACAGGGCGCGGCGCAATCAGCCCCAGCATTTT.

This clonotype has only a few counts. CDR3 region: CASSQDASGETQYF. The CDR3 coding sequence is TGTGCCAGCAGCCAAGATGCAAGCGGGGAGACCCAGTACTTC. The chain employs TRBV4-2 and TRBJ2-5, with D perhaps TRBD2 (6 bases). CDR3 length equals 14 residues. Germline V CDR1 and CDR2: LGHNA, YNFKEQ. Between the trimmed V and J ends, which lost 0 bases and 5 bases, there was a span of 10 bases.

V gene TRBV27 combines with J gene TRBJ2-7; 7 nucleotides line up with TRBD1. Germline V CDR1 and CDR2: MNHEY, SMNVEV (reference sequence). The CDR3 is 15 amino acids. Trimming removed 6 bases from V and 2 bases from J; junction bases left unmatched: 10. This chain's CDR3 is CASRGTDCPPYEQYF. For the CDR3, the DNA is TGTGCCAGCAGGGGGACAGATTGCCCTCCCTACGAGCAGTACTTC.

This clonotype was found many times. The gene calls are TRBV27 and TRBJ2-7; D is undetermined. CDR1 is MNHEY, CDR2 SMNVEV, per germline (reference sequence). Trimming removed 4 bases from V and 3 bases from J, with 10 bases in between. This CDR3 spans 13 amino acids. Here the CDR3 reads CASSSYGSYEQYF. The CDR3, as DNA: TGTGCCAGCAGTTCGTACGGAAGCTACGAGCAGTACTTC.

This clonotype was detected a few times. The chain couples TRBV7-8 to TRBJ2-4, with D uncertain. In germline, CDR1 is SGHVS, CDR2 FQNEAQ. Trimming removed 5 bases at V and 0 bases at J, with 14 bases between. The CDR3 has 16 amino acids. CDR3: CASSPGPFQAKNIQYF. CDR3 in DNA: TGTGCCAGCAGCCCCGGGCCTTTCCAAGCCAAAAACATTCAGTACTTC.

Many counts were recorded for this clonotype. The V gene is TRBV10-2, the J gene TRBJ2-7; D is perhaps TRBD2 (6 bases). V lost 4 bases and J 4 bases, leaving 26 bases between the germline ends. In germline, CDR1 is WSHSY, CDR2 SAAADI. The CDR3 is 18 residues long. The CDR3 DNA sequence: TGCGCCAGCAGTGCCCCTAAACCCGGACGGGAGAAACCTTACGAGCAGTACTTC. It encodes CASSAPKPGREKPYEQYF.